One sample yielded the 13 T cell receptor beta chains listed below, sequenced in a study of blood T cells in healthy people across ages (dated by TCRdb to 2013 to 2016). Library preparation was by 5' RACE. Sequenced on an Illumina HiSeq 2500. A second about 7 to 11 cycle PCR used a sample-barcoded 5' primer and a J-beta primer mix. TCRdb cleaned the public reads at Q25 with fastp, built clones with MiXCR and kept in-frame beta chains. Rows merge per CDR3 protein into single entries with the most common DNA and genes. This sample has about 1.4 million distinct CDR3 sequences in its table, and roughly 60% of those were observed once. The ten most abundant clones make up more than 6% of the sample. The specimen sequenced was blood. These receptor sequences come from a young man in good health.

This clonotype was counted once. The chain employs TRBV28 and TRBJ2-4, with TRBD1 matching over 7 bases. Germline loops: CDR1 MDHEN, CDR2 SYDVKM. The length of the CDR3 is 18 residues. V was pared by 5 bases and J by 3 bases, with 16 bases of the junction left unmatched. CDR3 bases: TGTGCCAGCAGTCCAGGGGCCTCCAGGGGGTTGGGCAAAAACATTCAGTACTTC. It codes for CASSPGASRGLGKNIQYF.

V usage is TRBV2 and J usage is TRBJ2-1; no definite D call. The CDR3 consists of 16 residues. The V gene's germline CDR1 is SNHLY and CDR2 FYNNEI. With 2 bases removed from V and 1 base from J, the gap between germline ends came to 12 bases. The CDR3 nucleotides are TGTGCCAGCAGTGAATCCTTGCTAGGGTCCTACAATGAGCAGTTCTTC. This encodes CASSESLLGSYNEQFF. The entire variable domain, with the rest obtained from reference TRBV2 and TRBJ2-1, is as follows: EPEVTQTPSHQVTQMGQEVILRCVPISNHLYFYWYRQILGQKVEFLVSFYNNEISEKSEIFDDQFSVERPDGSNFTLKIRSTKLEDSAMYFCASSESLLGSYNEQFFGPGTRLTVL.

This chain links TRBV27 with TRBJ1-2; D remains ambiguous. This CDR3 is built from 14 residues. Germline CDR1 and CDR2: MNHEY and SMNVEV (reference sequence). The V end was cut by 4 bases, the J end by 4 bases, with 13 bases between. CDR3 bases: TGTGCCAGCAGTTCGCACAGAGTCCTCTATGGCTACACCTTC. This encodes CASSSHRVLYGYTF.

This clonotype was detected a few times. The V call is TRBV27, the J call TRBJ1-2; no clear D. In germline, CDR1 is MNHEY, CDR2 SMNVEV (reference sequence). V lost 2 bases and J 1 base, leaving 11 bases between the germline ends. CDR3 length: 15 residues. CDR3 coding DNA: TGTGCCAGCAGTTTAACCAATTACCTTAACTATGGCTACACCTTC. This codes for CASSLTNYLNYGYTF.

The chain uses TRBV2 and TRBJ1-1; no reliable D call. CDR1 is SNHLY, CDR2 FYNNEI, per germline. Trimming pared 4 bases from V and 8 bases from J, leaving 11 bases between. There are 12 residues in the CDR3. The CDR3 region has the DNA TGTGCCAGCAGTGTAGTTTTGGAAGAAGCTTTCTTT. This gives the protein CASSVVLEEAFF.

In nucleotides, the CDR3 is TGTGCACGAGAGACGGAGAATAGCAATCAGCCCCAGCATTTT. This encodes CARETENSNQPQHF. The J gene is TRBJ1-5, the V gene TRBV15, with unresolved D. The CDR3 is 14 amino acids. The V gene's germline CDR1 is LNHNV and CDR2 YYDKDF (reference sequence).

This sequence joins TRBV4-3 and TRBJ2-7, with D tentatively TRBD2 (6 bases). Trimming left V 0 bases short and J 8 bases short, with 14 bases between. CDR1 is LGHNA and CDR2 is YSLEER in the germline V gene. The CDR3 sequence is 14 residues long. The CDR3 loop reads CASSQDMGGFKQYF. In DNA, the CDR3 is TGCGCCAGCAGCCAAGACATGGGAGGTTTTAAGCAGTACTTC.

This chain connects TRBV6-5 to TRBJ2-5; tentatively, D is TRBD2 (7 bases). TRBJ2-7 explains the end of the DNA better; the J call may be wrong. Germline-derived CDR1 and CDR2 are MNHEY and SVGAGI. This CDR3 contains 16 residues. CDR3 loop: CASSLAGAPASYEQYF. The DNA for the CDR3 is TGTGCCAGCAGCCTCGCGGGGGCCCCAGCCTCCTACGAGCAGTACTTC.

The chain couples TRBV2 to TRBJ2-5; D is possibly TRBD2 (6 bases). This CDR3 region has 15 residues. The V end was cut by 1 base, the J end by 4 bases, with 13 bases between. Germline CDR1 is SNHLY and CDR2 is FYNNEI. CDR3 in amino acids: CASSEVNGSGETQYF. The CDR3 DNA sequence: TGTGCCAGCAGTGAAGTGAACGGGAGTGGAGAGACCCAGTACTTC.

This clonotype came up a few times. V is TRBV20-1 and J is TRBJ2-4, with a tentative D call TRBD2 (5 bases). In germline, CDR1 is DFQATT, CDR2 SNEGSKA (reference sequence). The CDR3 sequence is 15 residues long. V shed 1 base and J shed 0 bases, with 10 bases lying between them. The CDR3 sequence is CSARAGILAKNIQYF. Written as DNA, the CDR3 is TGCAGTGCTAGAGCCGGGATCCTAGCCAAAAACATTCAGTACTTC.

The genes are TRBV27 and TRBJ2-3, with D perhaps matching TRBD2 (6 bases). Trimming removed 3 bases from V and 1 base from J, with 14 bases in between. The CDR3 is 16 amino acids. Germline CDR1 MNHEY, CDR2 SMNVEV (reference sequence). CDR3 in DNA: TGTGCCAGCAGTTTGGGTGCGGGGAGCCGCACAGATACGCAGTATTTT. Its translation is CASSLGAGSRTDTQYF.

The chain links TRBV4-3 to TRBJ1-5, with D uncertain. Germline CDR1 and CDR2: LGHNA and YSLEER. Trimming took 0 bases from V and 6 from J, leaving 12 bases between them. The CDR3 length is 15 residues. In nucleotides, the CDR3 is TGCGCCAGCAGCCAAGATTTATCCCGTGGTCAGCCCCAGCATTTT. This translates into CASSQDLSRGQPQHF.

The rearrangement joins TRBV7-9 to TRBJ2-5, with TRBD1 matching over 7 bases. The J call may be faulty, since TRBJ2-7 better matches the DNA end. Germline CDR1 and CDR2: SEHNR and FQNEAQ (reference sequence). CDR3 size: 14 residues. As DNA, the CDR3 is TGTGCCAGCAGCGGGGACAGTCCAACCTACGAGCAGTACTTC. It encodes CASSGDSPTYEQYF.